These 9 T cell receptor beta chains share one sample of origin, sequenced in a study of response to subunit inactivated influenza vaccine. MiXCR, applied by TCRdb to the RT-PCR reads, yields one record per CDR3 protein. The sample lists roughly 540,000 distinct CDR3 sequences; under 25% were seen once. These data are also associated with another study on T cells expressing NK-cell markers. That report adds: The TCR beta cDNA came from 5'RACE template switching with UMIs.

The sequencing here drew on CD4+ T cells sorted from PBMCs, taken 11 to 12 days after vaccination. These receptors all come from a man between 45 and 60 years old who received an inactivated influenza vaccine.

This clonotype showed up just a few times. This chain links TRBV3-1 with TRBJ2-1, with unresolved D. CDR1 is LGHDT and CDR2 is YNNKEL in the germline V gene (reference sequence). V was clipped by 0 bases and J by 7 bases, with 16 bases between them. The CDR3 totals 16 residues. The CDR3 DNA sequence: TGTGCCAGCAGCCAAGATCCGGCCGCCAGGATAAATGAGCAGTTCTTC. Translating it yields CASSQDPAARINEQFF.

V is TRBV18 and J is TRBJ1-2; the D is unclear. The CDR3 extends over 14 amino acids. Germline V gene lookup returns CDR1 KGHSH and CDR2 LQKENI. V was clipped by 0 bases and J by 5 bases, with 10 bases between them. This chain's CDR3 is CASSPPPRSYGYTF. The CDR3 DNA sequence: TGTGCCAGCTCACCACCGCCGAGATCTTATGGCTACACCTTC.

This clonotype came up a few times. The chain uses TRBV10-3 and TRBJ2-1; 8 bases agree with TRBD1. Trimming cost V 3 bases and J 6 bases; bases outside gene matches: 10. CDR1 ENHRY and CDR2 SYGVKD come from the germline V gene. The CDR3 length is 16 residues. DNA for the CDR3: TGTGCCATCAGTGACCAAAGGGACAGGTCGGGCAATGAGCAGTTCTTC. Amino acids: CAISDQRDRSGNEQFF.

The chain is built from TRBV11-2 and TRBJ2-5; maybe TRBD2 (6 bases). Trimming took 3 bases from V and 1 from J, leaving 12 bases between them. The CDR3 consists of 15 residues. Germline V CDR1 and CDR2: SGHAT, FQNNGV. This CDR3 is CASSFGSGVQETQYF. CDR3 coding DNA: TGTGCCAGCAGCTTCGGTAGCGGAGTCCAAGAGACCCAGTACTTC.

This clonotype was counted a few times. The chain recombines TRBV6-2 or TRBV6-3 with TRBJ2-1; 9 nucleotides line up with TRBD2. The CDR3 contains 15 residues. Germline V lookup: CDR1 MNHEY, CDR2 SVGEGT. V lost 6 bases to trimming and J lost 2 bases; unmatched junction nucleotides: 5. The CDR3 bases are TGTGCCAGCAGCCGTAGCGGGGGACCCTACAATGAGCAGTTCTTC. Translated, it gives CASSRSGGPYNEQFF.

In its sample, this clonotype was seen a few times. This chain uses TRBV10-3 with TRBJ2-1, with D tentatively TRBD2 (6 bases). CDR1 and CDR2 from the germline V gene are ENHRY and SYGVKD. V lost 0 bases and J 7 bases, leaving 10 bases between the germline ends. The CDR3 sequence is 14 residues long. CDR3 in amino acids: CAISESRGGNEQFF. The CDR3 bases are TGTGCCATCAGTGAGTCGCGGGGCGGAAATGAGCAGTTCTTC.

In this sample, this clonotype turned up a few times. V is TRBV12-3 or TRBV12-4 and J is TRBJ1-3; 9 bases are shared with TRBD1. With V trimmed by 6 bases and J by 5 bases, 11 bases remained unmatched. The CDR3 covers 16 residues. The CDR3 DNA is TGTGCCAGCAGCAGGGGACAGGGAGGTTCTAGAAACACCATATATTTT. Translating it yields CASSRGQGGSRNTIYF.

V gene TRBV6-1 combines with J gene TRBJ1-3, with 7 bases that match TRBD1. Germline assignment: CDR1 MNHNS and CDR2 SASEGT. After removal of 6 bases from V and 1 base from J, the junction contained 3 bases not matched to a gene. This CDR3 spans 14 amino acids. This CDR3 reads CASRETGSGNTIYF. The CDR3, as DNA: TGTGCCAGCAGAGAGACAGGGTCTGGAAACACCATATATTTT.

This clonotype was observed a handful of times. This chain links TRBV12-3 or TRBV12-4 with TRBJ2-7; the match to TRBD1 covers 7 bases. This CDR3 spans 14 amino acids. V lost 5 bases to trimming and J lost 6 bases; unmatched junction nucleotides: 10. CDR3 in amino acids: CASSPRQGKPEQYF. In nucleotides, the CDR3 is TGTGCCAGCAGTCCTCGACAGGGAAAACCCGAGCAGTACTTC.